The rows below give T cell receptor beta chains drawn from one sample of a study of PD-1 blockade in classical Hodgkin lymphoma. Sequenced by immunoSEQ multiplex PCR; TCRdb stores in-frame clones only, minus some. The sample consists of about 41,000 clones, around 86% of them appearing once. The specimen was peripheral blood mononuclear cells (PBMCs), collected before the second cycle of nivolumab. These TCRs come from a human donor with classical Hodgkin lymphoma. CDR3s include the opening cysteine and the closing phenylalanine or tryptophan. D genes are given only for firm matches. Clone size appears in some rows only: once, few, many, or a class for an expanded clone.

TRBV2,TRBJ2-3,-,-,CASRSGRGSTDTQYF,TGTGCCAGCAGGTCCGGAAGGGGGAGCACAGATACGCAGTATTTT
TRBV21-1,TRBJ1-4,-,-,CASSRTGGNEKLFF,TGTGCCAGCAGCCGGACAGGGGGTAATGAAAAACTGTTTTTT
TRBV6-1,TRBJ1-1,-,-,CASSGGRTNTEAFF,TGTGCCAGCAGTGGGGGACGGACGAACACTGAAGCTTTCTTT
TRBV9,TRBJ2-5,once,-,CAGSAGPEEETQYF,TGTGCCGGCAGCGCGGGCCCCGAGGAAGAGACCCAGTACTTC
TRBV6-7,TRBJ1-5,-,TRBD1,CASSYWDRGQGQPQHF,TGTGCCAGCAGTTACTGGGACAGGGGGCAAGGTCAGCCCCAGCATTTT
TRBV7-2,TRBJ1-2,-,-,CASSPDYGYTF,TGTGCCAGCAGCCCGGATTATGGCTACACCTTC
TRBV19,TRBJ2-1,once,TRBD1,CASSPTGTGFTYNEQFF,TGTGCCAGTAGTCCCACCGGGACAGGGTTCACCTACAATGAGCAGTTCTTC
TRBV28,TRBJ1-5,once,-,CASRMTGNQPQHF,TGTGCCAGCAGGATGACAGGCAATCAGCCCCAGCATTTT
TRBV9,TRBJ2-2,-,TRBD2,CASSETSGNTGELFF,TGTGCCAGCAGCGAGACTAGCGGGAACACCGGGGAGCTGTTTTTT
TRBV5-6,TRBJ1-6,few,-,CASSLEGLNSPLHF,TGTGCCAGCAGCTTGGAAGGGTTAAATTCACCCCTCCACTTT
TRBV7-2,TRBJ2-3,-,TRBD2,CASSLVAGGSDTQYF,TGTGCCAGCAGCTTAGTGGCGGGGGGGTCAGATACGCAGTATTTT
TRBV6-5,TRBJ2-3,-,-,CASSWGRADTQYF,TGTGCCAGCAGTTGGGGGCGGGCAGATACGCAGTATTTT